This entry describes one T cell receptor beta chain. Its antigen is unidentified. Profiled with immunoSEQ multiplex PCR; TCRdb holds only in-frame clones, not every one. The sample shows 15,000 to 25,000 clones, about nine tenths of them seen only once. This specimen comes from a study of T cells after posttransplantation cyclophosphamide. Overall study findings and caveats: Tissue-infiltrating T cells from skin or gut overlapped little with blood T cells. Later post-transplant blood repertoires were often dominated by donor CD8+ memory clones.

The CDR3 has 15 amino acids. Per germline, CDR1 MNHGY and CDR2 SAAAGT. V lost 5 bases and J 2 bases, leaving 16 bases between the germline ends. Busulfan-fludarabine conditioning, marrow transplant, and cyclophosphamide on days +3 and +4 were administered. The receptor was derived from a female patient in her thirties or forties who received an allogeneic stem cell transplant from a related donor, was CMV-positive, and had no GVHD. Some T cells could come from the graft donor. The chain recombines TRBV6-8 with TRBJ2-7; D may be TRBD1 (5 bases). The sample here was PBMCs, taken after allogeneic stem cell transplant with posttransplant cyclophosphamide. CDR3: CASSETVTFAYEQYF. As DNA, the CDR3 is TGTGCCAGCAGTGAGACAGTGACTTTCGCCTACGAGCAGTACTTC.